The present T cell receptor beta chain was sequenced within a study of T cell responses to AZD1222 COVID-19 vaccine. Across the study: Pooled samples include second doses given at about 4 or 12 weeks. Broader study findings: In all cases, repertoires were sampled only after the peak T cell response. Donors, mostly white British, included more females; clonal diversity was possibly underestimated. Nearly half of spike-specific TCRs reportedly go after variant regions that carry no mutations.

Trimming took 3 bases from V and 3 from J, leaving 15 bases between them. CDR1 is MGHDK and CDR2 is SYGVNS in the germline V gene. The CDR3 is made up of 16 amino acids. The table came from immunoSEQ multiplex PCR; TCRdb's copy has only in-frame clones and leaves some out. In the table there are 90,000 to 120,000 clones, roughly 90% of which are singletons. Note on this clone: Its antigen remains unidentified.

This receptor was obtained from an adult in good health. Sequences were derived from peripheral blood, sampled on day 0 of AZD1222 vaccination. The chain uses TRBV25-1 and TRBJ1-3; tentative D call: TRBD1 (6 bases). The CDR3 reads CASSDDQGTFGNTIYF. In DNA, the CDR3 is TGTGCCAGCAGTGACGACCAGGGGACCTTTGGAAACACCATATATTTT. The complete variable domain, with remaining parts taken from reference TRBV25-1 and TRBJ1-3, reads EADIYQTPRYLVIGTGKKITLECSQTMGHDKMYWYQQDPGMELHLIHYSYGVNSTEKGDLSSESTVSRIRTEHFPLTLESARPSHTSQYLCASSDDQGTFGNTIYFGEGSWLTVV.